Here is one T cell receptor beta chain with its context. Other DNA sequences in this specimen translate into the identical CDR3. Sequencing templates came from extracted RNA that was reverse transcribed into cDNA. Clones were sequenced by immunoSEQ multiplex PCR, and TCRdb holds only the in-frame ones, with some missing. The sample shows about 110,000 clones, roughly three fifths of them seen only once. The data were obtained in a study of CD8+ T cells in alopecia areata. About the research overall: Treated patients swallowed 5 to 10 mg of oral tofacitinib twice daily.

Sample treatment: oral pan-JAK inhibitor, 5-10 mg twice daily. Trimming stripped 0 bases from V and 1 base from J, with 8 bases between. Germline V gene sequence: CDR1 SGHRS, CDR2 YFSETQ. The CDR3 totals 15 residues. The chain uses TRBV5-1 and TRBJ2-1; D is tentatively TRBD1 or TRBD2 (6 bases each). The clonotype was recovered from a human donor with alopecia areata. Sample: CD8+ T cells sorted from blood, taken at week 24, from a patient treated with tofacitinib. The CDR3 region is CASSLEGGSYNEQFF. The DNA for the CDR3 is TGCGCCAGCAGCTTGGAGGGGGGTTCCTACAATGAGCAGTTCTTC.